The 22 T cell receptor beta chains in this list originate from one sample, sequenced in a study. TCRdb redid the calling of the RT-PCR reads with MiXCR, one entry per CDR3 protein. The sample has about 680,000 distinct CDR3 sequences; 11% to 15% are singletons. Sequenced input: memory CD4+ T cells from blood. The receptors were gathered from a female donor in good health, serving as a healthy control.

Ten or more counts support this clonotype. This sequence joins TRBV29-1 and TRBJ1-1; D is undetermined. The V end lost 4 bases, the J end lost 2 bases, and 8 bases lay between the germline ends. Germline V gene sequence: CDR1 SQVTM, CDR2 ANQGSEA. This CDR3 region has 12 residues. CDR3 nucleotide sequence: TGCAGCGTTGGGGTTGCCAACACTGAAGCTTTCTTT. Its translation is CSVGVANTEAFF.

This clonotype occurred many times. The chain uses TRBV28 and TRBJ2-7; 8 bases are shared with TRBD1. The trim removed 6 bases at V and 7 bases at J, leaving 17 bases unmatched. The CDR3 totals 16 residues. Germline lookup yields CDR1 MDHEN and CDR2 SYDVKM. In nucleotides, the CDR3 is TGTGCCAGCAGCCATCCAATTGGACAGGGCAAGGATGAGCAGTACTTC. Translating gives CASSHPIGQGKDEQYF.

This clonotype came up a few times. This chain uses TRBV12-3 or TRBV12-4 with TRBJ1-5; 10 nucleotides agree with TRBD1. Unmatched junction bases numbered 8, after V lost 7 bases and J lost 5 bases. The CDR3 spans 15 residues. The CDR3 loop reads CASTNRDRGYQPQHF. The CDR3 DNA reads TGTGCCAGCACCAACCGGGACAGGGGTTATCAGCCCCAGCATTTT.

Here the CDR3 reads CASSLRATENRGNQPQHF. The DNA for the CDR3 is TGTGCCAGCAGCTTACGGGCGACAGAAAATCGCGGCAATCAGCCCCAGCATTTT. The chain carries TRBV7-2 and TRBJ1-5, with D perhaps matching TRBD1 (5 bases). CDR3 length: 18 amino acids. V lost 2 bases and J 2 bases, leaving 19 bases between the germline ends. The germline V gene has CDR1 SGHTA and CDR2 FQGNSA.

This clonotype showed up many times. This chain uses TRBV24-1 with TRBJ2-5; 8 bases align to TRBD2. V lost 5 bases, J lost 3 bases, and 10 bases stayed unmatched. The CDR3 spans 16 residues. Per the germline V gene, CDR1 is KGHDR and CDR2 is SFDVKD. The CDR3 loop reads CATSATGGSLKETQYF. Here the CDR3 DNA reads TGTGCCACCAGTGCCACGGGAGGGAGTCTGAAAGAGACCCAGTACTTC.

This clonotype was found many times. This chain uses TRBV20-1 with TRBJ1-1, with 7 positions matching TRBD1. There are 14 residues in the CDR3. J was trimmed by 5 bases and V by 5 bases; bases with no gene match: 11. Germline CDR1 DFQATT, CDR2 SNEGSKA (reference sequence). CDR3 DNA sequence: TGCAGTGCTCAGCCGAGGGGGCGCCTGACTGAAGCTTTCTTT. The encoded protein is CSAQPRGRLTEAFF.

The DNA of the CDR3 is TGTGCCAGTAGTATAGAGTGGGACACAGGGGTCAATCAGCCCCAGCATTTT. It translates to CASSIEWDTGVNQPQHF. The chain employs TRBV19 and TRBJ1-5, with 7 bases identical to TRBD1. The germline gives CDR1 LNHDA, CDR2 SQIVND (reference sequence). V lost 0 bases and J lost 3; bases outside the gene matches: 8. The CDR3 has 17 amino acids.

This chain uses TRBV20-1 with TRBJ2-7, with 11 bases lining up with TRBD2. Germline loops: CDR1 DFQATT, CDR2 SNEGSKA (reference sequence). The CDR3 is made up of 15 amino acids. After removal of 5 bases from V and 3 bases from J, the junction contained 9 bases not matched to a gene. Here the CDR3 reads CSAGISGRVLYEQYF. The CDR3 DNA follows: TGCAGTGCTGGGATTAGCGGGAGGGTCCTCTACGAGCAGTACTTC.

This clonotype was seen a handful of times. The chain recombines TRBV7-9 with TRBJ1-1, with D possibly being TRBD1 (5 bases). From germline, CDR1 is SEHNR and CDR2 FQNEAQ (reference sequence). With 4 bases removed from V and 7 bases from J, the gap between germline ends came to 13 bases. There are 13 residues in the CDR3. The CDR3 nucleotides read TGTGCCAGCAGCTCGGGGGGGGGTAGTGAAGCTTTCTTT. This encodes CASSSGGGSEAFF.

The rearrangement uses TRBV20-1 and TRBJ2-1; TRBD2 is a possible D gene (6 bases). CDR1 and CDR2 from the germline V gene are DFQATT and SNEGSKA (reference sequence). The CDR3 spans 11 residues. V lost 6 bases, J lost 10 bases, and 13 bases lay in between. CDR3 loop: CSAPTRVEQFF. CDR3 DNA sequence: TGCAGTGCCCCGACTAGAGTCGAGCAGTTCTTC.

The chain employs TRBV11-2 and TRBJ1-2; 7 bases are a match to TRBD1. Germline CDR1 SGHAT, CDR2 FQNNGV. J was trimmed by 9 bases and V by 1 base; bases with no gene match: 11. The CDR3 length is 15 residues. The CDR3 sequence is CASSLGLGQLWSYTF. In nucleotides, the CDR3 is TGTGCCAGCAGCTTAGGCCTGGGACAGCTATGGAGCTACACCTTC.

In this sample, this clonotype turned up a few times. J is TRBJ1-1 and V is TRBV10-2; D remains unclear. CDR1 and CDR2 (germline): WSHSY, SAAADI. V gave up 6 bases and J gave up 4 bases, with 18 bases separating them. The CDR3 spans 15 residues. Here the CDR3 reads CASSPTPTEATEAFF. CDR3 in DNA: TGCGCCAGCAGCCCCACACCTACAGAGGCCACTGAAGCTTTCTTT.

The DNA of the CDR3 is TGTGCCAGCAGCCAAGGGACGAGCCGGGAAGATACGCAGTATTTT. Amino acid sequence: CASSQGTSREDTQYF. The chain uses TRBV3-1 and TRBJ2-3, with D tentatively TRBD2 (5 bases). This CDR3 region has 15 residues. V shed 1 base and J shed 5 bases, with 13 bases lying between them. CDR1 and CDR2 (germline): LGHDT, YNNKEL (reference sequence).

At least ten counts were recorded for this clonotype. CDR3 DNA sequence: TGCAGTGCTAGCCAGGGTGGGGACCAAGAGACCCAGTACTTC. This codes for CSASQGGDQETQYF. This chain links TRBV20-1 with TRBJ2-5, with D possibly matching TRBD1 (5 bases). The V gene's germline CDR1 is DFQATT and CDR2 SNEGSKA (reference sequence). This CDR3 is 14 amino acids long. V gave up 3 bases and J gave up 0 bases, with 11 bases separating them.

This clonotype was recorded a few times. The V and J genes are TRBV28 and TRBJ2-1, with no clear D. CDR1 is MDHEN and CDR2 is SYDVKM in the germline V gene. This CDR3 has 13 residues. CDR3 protein: CAHRREQWTEQFF. The CDR3 DNA reads TGTGCTCATCGGAGAGAGCAATGGACTGAGCAGTTCTTC.

The V call is TRBV7-9, the J call TRBJ2-7; D ambiguous. Germline V lookup: CDR1 SEHNR, CDR2 FQNEAQ (reference sequence). V lost 5 bases and J lost 1, with 12 bases in between. The CDR3 has 14 residues. Here the CDR3 reads CASSPLGRSYEQYF. In nucleotides, the CDR3 is TGTGCCAGCAGCCCACTGGGCAGATCCTACGAGCAGTACTTC.

This clonotype was counted between two and nine times. The rearrangement joins TRBV4-1 to TRBJ2-1; D unclear. CDR3 length: 14 amino acids. Germline V gene lookup returns CDR1 MGHRA and CDR2 YSYEKL. The V gene lost 1 base and the J gene lost 10 bases, with 14 bases spanning the gap. The CDR3 DNA is TGCGCCAGCAGCCAAGCCCTTGCCTACATCGAGCAGTTCTTC. Translation: CASSQALAYIEQFF.

This clonotype was found many times. This chain joins TRBV29-1 and TRBJ2-5, with a weak D call TRBD2 (6 bases). Germline V gives CDR1 SQVTM, CDR2 ANQGSEA. The CDR3 runs to 12 residues. V was pared by 5 bases and J by 1 base, with 8 bases between. The CDR3 region is CSVYSGQETQYF. Written as DNA, the CDR3 is TGCAGCGTTTATAGCGGCCAAGAGACCCAGTACTTC. The entire variable domain, with the rest obtained from reference TRBV29-1 and TRBJ2-5, is as follows: SAVISQKPSRDICQRGTSLTIQCQVDSQVTMMFWYRQQPGQSLTLIATANQGSEATYESGFVIDKFPISRPNLTFSTLTVSNMSPEDSSIYLCSVYSGQETQYFGPGTRLLVL.

Concerning this clonotype itself: Possible read error: a much larger clone is one base away. The rearrangement links TRBV29-1 to TRBJ2-3; D gene uncertain. There are 14 residues in the CDR3. CDR1 and CDR2 (germline): SQVTM, ANQGSEA. CDR3 loop: CSVEDRVSIDTQYF. CDR3 sequence (DNA): TGCAGCGTTGAAGATCGAGTGAGCATAGATACGCAGTATTTT.

There are many counts of this clonotype. The chain employs TRBV4-3 and TRBJ1-3; D not certain. Germline values: CDR1 LGHNA, CDR2 YSLEER. The CDR3 is 16 residues long. The V end was cut by 0 bases, the J end by 0 bases, with 9 bases between. CDR3 protein: CASSQEPPGSGNTIYF. The CDR3 DNA sequence: TGCGCCAGCAGCCAAGAACCCCCGGGCTCTGGAAACACCATATATTTT.

This clonotype was found many times. The CDR3 sequence is CASSSASGHNNEQFF. CDR3 nucleotide sequence: TGTGCCAGCAGCTCCGCTAGCGGGCATAACAATGAGCAGTTCTTC. The chain joins TRBV7-3 to TRBJ2-1, with 8 positions matching TRBD2. V lost 4 bases, J lost 5 bases, and 7 bases stayed unmatched. The CDR3 contains 15 residues. In germline, CDR1 is SGHTA, CDR2 FQGTGA.

This clonotype was picked up a small number of times. This chain uses TRBV5-1 with TRBJ2-6, with 8 positions matching TRBD1. This CDR3 has 18 residues. Germline values: CDR1 SGHRS, CDR2 YFSETQ. J was trimmed by 1 base and V by 4 bases; bases with no gene match: 10. CDR3 sequence reads: CASSPIDRGTSGANVLTF. Written as DNA, the CDR3 is TGCGCCAGCAGCCCCATTGACAGGGGAACATCTGGGGCCAACGTCCTGACTTTC.